One and the same sample provided the 13 T cell receptor beta chains below, sequenced in a study of T cell responses to AZD1222 COVID-19 vaccine. Profiled with immunoSEQ multiplex PCR; TCRdb holds only in-frame clones, not every one. The sample has some 150,000 clones; about nine tenths are singletons. Sample: peripheral blood, taken 28 days after the second AZD1222 dose. These receptors were collected from an adult who received the AZD1222 COVID-19 vaccine.

The chain employs TRBV14 and TRBJ1-2, with 10 bases identical to TRBD1. This CDR3 is 14 amino acids long. V gave up 3 bases and J gave up 4 bases; unmatched junction bases: 2. In germline, CDR1 is SGHDN, CDR2 FVKESK. CDR3 in DNA: TGTGCCAGCAGCCAGACAGGGGGCGGCTATGGCTACACCTTC. Amino acids: CASSQTGGGYGYTF.

The chain has TRBV5-4 and TRBJ1-1; 7 bases fit TRBD1. Germline assignment: CDR1 SGHNT and CDR2 YYREEE (reference sequence). Trimming cost V 7 bases and J 2 bases; bases outside gene matches: 8. This CDR3 spans 14 amino acids. CDR3 nucleotide sequence: TGTGCCAGCGCCCAGGGGGGTATAAACACTGAAGCTTTCTTT. Translated, it gives CASAQGGINTEAFF.

The table lists this clone with a few counts. The chain recombines TRBV18 with TRBJ1-5; D uncertain. The CDR3 length is 13 residues. The V and J ends lost 2 bases and 1 base respectively, with 3 bases between them. CDR1 is KGHSH and CDR2 is LQKENI in the germline V gene. The CDR3 nucleotides read TGTGCCAGCTCACCAGCCAGCAATCAGCCCCAGCATTTT. Its protein product is CASSPASNQPQHF. The variable domain in full, with the rest retrieved from reference TRBV18 and TRBJ1-5, is NAGVMQNPRHLVRRRGQEARLRCSPMKGHSHVYWYRQLPEEGLKFMVYLQKENIIDESGMPKERFSAEFPKEGPSILRIQQVVRGDSAAYFCASSPASNQPQHFGDGTRLSIL.

This clone came up a few times. This sequence joins TRBV11-2 and TRBJ1-2, with D unresolved. The CDR3 totals 15 residues. Between the trimmed V and J ends, which lost 4 bases and 1 base, there was a span of 13 bases. Germline assignment: CDR1 SGHAT and CDR2 FQNNGV. As DNA, the CDR3 is TGTGCCAGCAGCTCGACGTGGAAACTTAACTATGGCTACACCTTC. Translation gives CASSSTWKLNYGYTF.

This chain links TRBV19 with TRBJ1-1; D is unclear. Germline V gene data show CDR1 as LNHDA and CDR2 as SQIVND (reference sequence). This CDR3 has 15 residues. Trimming pared 2 bases from V and 0 bases from J, leaving 10 bases between. CDR3 protein: CASSIRAQVNTEAFF. The CDR3 coding sequence is TGTGCCAGTAGTATAAGGGCCCAAGTGAACACTGAAGCTTTCTTT.

The chain has TRBV27 and TRBJ1-2, with no clear D. CDR1 and CDR2 from the germline V gene are MNHEY and SMNVEV (reference sequence). The CDR3 contains 14 residues. V was clipped by 2 bases and J by 1 base, with 8 bases between them. The CDR3 here is CASSLGGYNYGYTF. The CDR3 DNA sequence: TGTGCCAGCAGTTTAGGCGGTTATAACTATGGCTACACCTTC.

This rearrangement joins TRBV5-1 to TRBJ1-2; D is uncertain. Between the trimmed V and J ends, which lost 2 bases and 2 bases, there was a span of 10 bases. The CDR3 is 14 amino acids. Per germline, CDR1 SGHRS and CDR2 YFSETQ. The CDR3 region has the DNA TGCGCCAGCAGCTTATCGCGAGGGAACTATGGCTACACCTTC. Translated: CASSLSRGNYGYTF.

This chain connects TRBV2 to TRBJ2-5; D is ambiguous. V was trimmed by 4 bases and J by 3 bases, leaving 6 bases between them. Germline lookup yields CDR1 SNHLY and CDR2 FYNNEI. CDR3 size: 12 residues. The CDR3 DNA reads as TGTGCCAGCAGTGTCTTCGAAGAGACCCAGTACTTC. Translating it yields CASSVFEETQYF. The variable domain in full, completed from reference TRBV2 and TRBJ2-5, reads EPEVTQTPSHQVTQMGQEVILRCVPISNHLYFYWYRQILGQKVEFLVSFYNNEISEKSEIFDDQFSVERPDGSNFTLKIRSTKLEDSAMYFCASSVFEETQYFGPGTRLLVL.

This clone has more than one count but fewer than ten. V gene TRBV2 combines with J gene TRBJ1-4; D is uncertain. Germline lookup yields CDR1 SNHLY and CDR2 FYNNEI. Trimming shortened V by 4 bases and J by 1 base, and 7 bases separated the two germline ends. This CDR3 contains 14 residues. This chain's CDR3 is CASSVRVTNEKLFF. The DNA of the CDR3 is TGTGCCAGCAGTGTTAGGGTAACTAATGAAAAACTGTTTTTT.

V is TRBV7-3 and J is TRBJ2-7; D unresolved. Germline V gene data show CDR1 as SGHTA and CDR2 as FQGTGA. The CDR3 extends over 15 amino acids. The ends were cut back, 5 bases at V and 2 bases at J, with 16 bases in the middle. CDR3 in amino acids: CASSPTQGQAYEQYF. For the CDR3, the DNA is TGTGCCAGCAGCCCTACTCAAGGGCAAGCCTACGAGCAGTACTTC.

The chain combines TRBV2 with TRBJ2-1; 8 positions agree with TRBD2. V shed 5 bases, J shed 8 bases, and the junction held 5 bases outside the gene matches. The CDR3 consists of 13 residues. Per the germline V gene, CDR1 is SNHLY and CDR2 is FYNNEI. The CDR3: CASSSGSWDEQFF. CDR3 bases: TGTGCCAGCAGTAGCGGGAGTTGGGATGAGCAGTTCTTC.

CDR3 DNA sequence: TGCGCCAGCAGCCCGTCCCTGGGAGAGAACACTGAAGCTTTCTTT. Protein sequence: CASSPSLGENTEAFF. The chain carries TRBV5-1 and TRBJ1-1; D not certain. The CDR3 is 15 amino acids. V was pared by 4 bases and J by 1 base, with 14 bases between. The germline V gene encodes CDR1 SGHRS and CDR2 YFSETQ.

The chain uses TRBV20-1 and TRBJ1-2, with D tentatively TRBD1 (5 bases). V was trimmed by 3 bases and J by 5 bases, leaving 16 bases between them. Germline CDR1 DFQATT, CDR2 SNEGSKA (reference sequence). This CDR3 is built from 14 residues. The CDR3, as DNA: TGCAGTGCTAGTCCGGCGGGGCAAGGGTATGGCTACACCTTC. It translates to CSASPAGQGYGYTF.